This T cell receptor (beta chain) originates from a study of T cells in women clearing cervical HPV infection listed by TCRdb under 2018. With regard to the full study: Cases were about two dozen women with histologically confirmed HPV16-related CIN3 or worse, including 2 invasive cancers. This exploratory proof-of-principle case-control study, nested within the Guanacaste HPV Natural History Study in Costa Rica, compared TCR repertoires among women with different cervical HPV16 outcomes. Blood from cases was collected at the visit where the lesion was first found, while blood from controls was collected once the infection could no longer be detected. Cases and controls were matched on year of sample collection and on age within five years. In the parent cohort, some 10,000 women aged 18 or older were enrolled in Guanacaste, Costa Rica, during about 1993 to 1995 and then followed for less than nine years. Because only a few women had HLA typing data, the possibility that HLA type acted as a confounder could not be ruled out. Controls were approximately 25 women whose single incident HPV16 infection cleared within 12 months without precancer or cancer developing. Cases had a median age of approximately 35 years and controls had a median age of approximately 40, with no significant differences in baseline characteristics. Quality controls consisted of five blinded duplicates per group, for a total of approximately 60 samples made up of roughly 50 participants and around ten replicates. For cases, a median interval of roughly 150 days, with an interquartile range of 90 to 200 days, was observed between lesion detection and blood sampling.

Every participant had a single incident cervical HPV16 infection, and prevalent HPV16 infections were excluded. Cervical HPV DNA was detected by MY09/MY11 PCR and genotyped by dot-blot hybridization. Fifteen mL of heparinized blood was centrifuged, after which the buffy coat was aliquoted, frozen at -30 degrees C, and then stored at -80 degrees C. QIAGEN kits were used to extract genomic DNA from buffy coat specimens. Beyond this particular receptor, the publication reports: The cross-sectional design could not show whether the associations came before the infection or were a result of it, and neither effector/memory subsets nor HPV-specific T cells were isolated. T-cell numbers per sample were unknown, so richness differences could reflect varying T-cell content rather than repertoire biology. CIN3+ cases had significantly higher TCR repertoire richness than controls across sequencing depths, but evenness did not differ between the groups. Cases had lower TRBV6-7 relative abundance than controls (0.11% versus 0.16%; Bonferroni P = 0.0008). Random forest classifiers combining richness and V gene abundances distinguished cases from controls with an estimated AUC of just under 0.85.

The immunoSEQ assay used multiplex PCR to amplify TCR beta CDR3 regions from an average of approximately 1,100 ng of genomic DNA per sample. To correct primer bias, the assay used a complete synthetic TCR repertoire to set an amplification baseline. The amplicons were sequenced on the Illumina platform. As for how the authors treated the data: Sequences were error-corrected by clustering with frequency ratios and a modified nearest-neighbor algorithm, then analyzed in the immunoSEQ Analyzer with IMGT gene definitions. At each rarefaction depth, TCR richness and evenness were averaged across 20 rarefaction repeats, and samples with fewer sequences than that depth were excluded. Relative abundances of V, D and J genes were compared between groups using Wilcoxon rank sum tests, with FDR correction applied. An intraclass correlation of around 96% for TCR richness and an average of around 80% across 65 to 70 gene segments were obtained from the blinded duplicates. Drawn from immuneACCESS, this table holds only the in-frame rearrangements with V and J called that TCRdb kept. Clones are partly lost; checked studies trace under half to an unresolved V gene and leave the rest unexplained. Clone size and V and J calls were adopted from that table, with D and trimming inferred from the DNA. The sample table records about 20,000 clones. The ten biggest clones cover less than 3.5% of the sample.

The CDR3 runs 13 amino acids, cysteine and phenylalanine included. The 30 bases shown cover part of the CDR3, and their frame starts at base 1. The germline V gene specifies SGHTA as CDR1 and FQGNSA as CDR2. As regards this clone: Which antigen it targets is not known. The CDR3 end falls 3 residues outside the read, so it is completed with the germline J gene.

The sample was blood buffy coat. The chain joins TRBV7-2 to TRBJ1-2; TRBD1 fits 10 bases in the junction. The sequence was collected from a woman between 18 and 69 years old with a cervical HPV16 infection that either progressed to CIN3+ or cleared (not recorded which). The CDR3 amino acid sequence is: CASSPGQGRGYTF. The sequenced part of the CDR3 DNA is TGTGCCAGCAGCCCGGGACAGGGGAGAGGC.